This T cell receptor (beta chain) was captured by sequencing in a study of identical twins' blood T cells (dated by TCRdb to 2013 to 2014). About the study as a whole: The approximately 12 libraries, six for the alpha chain and six for the beta chain, together yielded 49 million or so Illumina reads. TCR alpha and beta chain repertoires of three pairs of monozygous twins were compared using next-generation sequencing to assess genetic influence on repertoire formation.

The donors were six healthy women who made up three monozygous twin pairs. All three twin pairs had been raised together and were thought likely to have encountered the same vaccines and infectious agents. TCR cDNA libraries were prepared from RNA that had been isolated from peripheral blood mononuclear cells. Comment on this clonotype: No cognate antigen has been identified for it. Base qualities are not provided; no much larger clone lies one nucleotide away.

What the authors observed across the whole study: The study stated that the proposed role of the TCRalpha J segment in MHC recognition during thymic selection needs to be validated by independent studies. Among the most abundant TCRbeta clonotypes, each donor shared more CDR3 sequences with her twin than with unrelated donors. The count of CDR3 clonotypes shared by two donors depended mainly on the product of the two donors' cloneset sizes, and twins did not clearly depart from this trend. V gene usage, even among non-selected out-of-frame TCRbeta clonotypes, was reported to be markedly more similar within twin pairs than between unrelated donors. Because the twins were raised together, environmental influences could not be ruled out as an explanation for the similarity between twins.

Inclusive of the bounding cysteine and phenylalanine, the CDR3 is 11 residues long. Only CDR3 DNA is held: 33 bases, read in frame from base 1. The germline V gene encodes CDR1 MNHEY and CDR2 SMNVEV (reference sequence). V loses 4 bases, J loses 5 bases, and the germline ends lie 4 bases apart. Library preparation used 5' RACE. Data came from an Illumina Genome Analyzer IIx. RNA-based TCR cDNA libraries were prepared by a previously described protocol with several modifications. To prevent cross-contamination, sample-specific barcodes were introduced on both ends of each TCR cDNA library during cDNA synthesis and amplification. As for the authors' bioinformatics: Between about 90,000 and nearly 500,000 clonotypes were identified per individual, and roughly 2.2 to 3.6 million CDR3-containing reads were obtained per library. After reads with improper barcode index combinations were thrown out, a cloneset for each library was built using the MiTCR software. While assembling CDR3 clonotypes, MiTCR filtered or rescued low-quality reads and corrected PCR and sequencing errors. Artificial out-of-frame clonotypes were mapped to in-frame sequences, with one indel allowed in the CDR3, and then removed. Similarity in V and J gene usage between donors was calculated as the Jensen-Shannon divergence divided by the mean entropy. Using fastp at Q25 and MiXCR, TCRdb reprocessed the public reads and kept productive beta chains. Every CDR3 protein is listed once, alongside the most common genes and DNA of its rows. These V and J calls originate from TCRdb's pipeline instead of the authors' own analysis. The sample yields 1,000 to 1,500 distinct CDR3 sequences; roughly 70% were counted once. The ten largest make up 7% to 10% of the sample.

This TCR derives from a woman aged 18-49 years in good health. Sequencing was performed on PBMCs. The rearrangement combines TRBV27 with TRBJ2-3, with no reliable assignment of the D segment. The CDR3 here reads CASSSGDTQYF. The DNA reads TGTGCCAGCAGTTCTGGAGATACGCAGTATTTT.